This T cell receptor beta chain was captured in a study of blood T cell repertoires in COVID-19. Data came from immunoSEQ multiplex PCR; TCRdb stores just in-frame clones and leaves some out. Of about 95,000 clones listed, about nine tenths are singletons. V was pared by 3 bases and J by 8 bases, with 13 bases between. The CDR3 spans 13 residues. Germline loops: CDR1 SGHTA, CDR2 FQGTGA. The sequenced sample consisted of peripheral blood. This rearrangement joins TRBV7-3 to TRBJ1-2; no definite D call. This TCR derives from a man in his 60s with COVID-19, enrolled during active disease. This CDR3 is CASSLGGENGYTF. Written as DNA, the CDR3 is TGTGCCAGCAGCTTGGGTGGAGAGAACGGCTACACCTTC.